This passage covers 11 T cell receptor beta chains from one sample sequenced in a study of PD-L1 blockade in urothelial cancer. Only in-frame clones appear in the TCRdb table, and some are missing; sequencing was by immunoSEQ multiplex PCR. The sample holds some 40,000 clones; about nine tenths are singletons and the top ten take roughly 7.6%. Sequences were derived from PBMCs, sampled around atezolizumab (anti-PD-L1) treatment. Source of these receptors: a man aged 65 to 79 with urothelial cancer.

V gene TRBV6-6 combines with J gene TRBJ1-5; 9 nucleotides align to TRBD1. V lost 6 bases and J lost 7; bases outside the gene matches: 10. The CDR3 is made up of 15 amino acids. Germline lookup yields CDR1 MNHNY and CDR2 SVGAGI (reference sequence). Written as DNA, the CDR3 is TGTGCCAGCAGCCCCACCGGACAGGGGAGACAGCCCCAGCATTTT. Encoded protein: CASSPTGQGRQPQHF.

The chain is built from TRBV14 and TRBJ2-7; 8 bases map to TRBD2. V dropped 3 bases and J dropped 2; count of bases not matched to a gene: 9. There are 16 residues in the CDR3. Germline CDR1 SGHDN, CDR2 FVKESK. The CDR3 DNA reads TGTGCCAGCAGCCAGTCCCCCGCTAGCGGGCCCTACGAGCAGTACTTC. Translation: CASSQSPASGPYEQYF.

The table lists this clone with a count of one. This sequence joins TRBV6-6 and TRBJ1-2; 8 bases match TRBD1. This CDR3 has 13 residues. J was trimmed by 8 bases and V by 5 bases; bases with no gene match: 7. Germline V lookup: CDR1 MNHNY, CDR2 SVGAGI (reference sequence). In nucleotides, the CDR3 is TGTGCCAGCAGTCCCAGGACAGGGCTCGGCTACACCTTC. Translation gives CASSPRTGLGYTF.

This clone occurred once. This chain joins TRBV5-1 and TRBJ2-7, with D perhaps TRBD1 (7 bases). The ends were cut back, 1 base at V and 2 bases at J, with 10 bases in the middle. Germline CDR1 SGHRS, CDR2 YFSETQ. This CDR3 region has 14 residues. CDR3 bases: TGCGCCAGCAGCTTGCAGGGGGGTACCTACGAGCAGTACTTC. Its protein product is CASSLQGGTYEQYF. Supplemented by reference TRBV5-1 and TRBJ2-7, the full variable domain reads KAGVTQTPRYLIKTRGQQVTLSCSPISGHRSVSWYQQTPGQGLQFLFEYFSETQRNKGNFPGRFSGRQFSNSRSEMNVSTLELGDSALYLCASSLQGGTYEQYFGPGTRLTVT.

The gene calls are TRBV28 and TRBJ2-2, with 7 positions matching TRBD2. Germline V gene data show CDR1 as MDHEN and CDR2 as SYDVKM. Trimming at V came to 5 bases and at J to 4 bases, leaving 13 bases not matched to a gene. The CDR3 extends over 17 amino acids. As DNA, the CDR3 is TGTGCCAGCAGTCCCTGGGGGGGGAGGGCCTCCACCGGGGAGCTGTTTTTT. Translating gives CASSPWGGRASTGELFF.

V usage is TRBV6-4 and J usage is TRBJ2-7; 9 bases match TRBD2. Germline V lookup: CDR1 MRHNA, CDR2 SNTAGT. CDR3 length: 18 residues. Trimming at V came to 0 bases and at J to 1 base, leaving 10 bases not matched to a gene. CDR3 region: CASSDSKPGLAASYEQYF. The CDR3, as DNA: TGTGCCAGCAGTGACTCGAAGCCGGGACTAGCAGCTTCCTACGAGCAGTACTTC.

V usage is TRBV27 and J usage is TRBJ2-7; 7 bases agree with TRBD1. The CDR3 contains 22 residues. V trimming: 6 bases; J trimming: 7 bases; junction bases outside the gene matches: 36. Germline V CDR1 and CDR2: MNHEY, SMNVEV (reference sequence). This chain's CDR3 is CASRFSKAPDREILLEAWEQYF. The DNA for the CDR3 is TGTGCCAGCAGATTTAGTAAGGCCCCTGACAGGGAGATTCTCCTTGAGGCGTGGGAGCAGTACTTC.

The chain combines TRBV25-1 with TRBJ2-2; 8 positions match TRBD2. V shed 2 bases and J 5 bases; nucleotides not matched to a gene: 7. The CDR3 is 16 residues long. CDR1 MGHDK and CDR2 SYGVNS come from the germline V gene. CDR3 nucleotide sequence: TGTGCCAGCAGTGAAGGAGGTAGCGGGGTGACCGGGGAGCTGTTTTTT. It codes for CASSEGGSGVTGELFF.

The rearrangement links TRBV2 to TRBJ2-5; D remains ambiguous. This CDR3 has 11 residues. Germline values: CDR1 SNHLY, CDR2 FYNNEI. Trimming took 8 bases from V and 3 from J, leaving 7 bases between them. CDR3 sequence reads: CASEAKETQYF. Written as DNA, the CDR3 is TGTGCCAGCGAGGCGAAAGAGACCCAGTACTTC.

The CDR3, as DNA: TGCGCCAGCAGCTTCGCAGGGGGGCAAGAGACCCAGTACTTC. This gives the protein CASSFAGGQETQYF. The chain is built from TRBV5-1 and TRBJ2-5, with D possibly being TRBD1 (7 bases). The CDR3 is 14 residues long. The V end lost 2 bases, the J end lost 2 bases, and 10 bases lay between the germline ends. Per the germline V gene, CDR1 is SGHRS and CDR2 is YFSETQ.

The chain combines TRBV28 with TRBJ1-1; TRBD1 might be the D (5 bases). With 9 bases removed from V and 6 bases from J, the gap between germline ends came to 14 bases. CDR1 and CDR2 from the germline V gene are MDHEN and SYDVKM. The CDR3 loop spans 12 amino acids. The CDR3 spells CASPSSTAEAFF. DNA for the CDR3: TGTGCCAGTCCCTCGTCGACAGCTGAAGCTTTCTTT.